A selection of T cell receptor beta chains follows, all from one sample in a study of T cell repertoires in aging, cancer and after chemotherapy. One entry per CDR3 protein, called by TCRdb with MiXCR from the multiplex PCR reads. The sample shows about 6,800 distinct CDR3 sequences, over 35% of them seen only once. What was sequenced was blood. Receptors originate from a human donor in good health. Both conserved end residues are part of each CDR3. D genes are given only for firm matches. Size tells how often a clone was seen (once, few, many) or the class of an expanded clone, and some rows leave it out.

d_call j_call v_call clone_size cdr3_nt cdr3_aa
. TRBJ1-1 TRBV19 . TGTGCCAGCCAGGCCGGGAACACTGAAGCTTTCTTT CASQAGNTEAFF
. TRBJ2-5 TRBV6-5 few TGTGCCAGCACCTATCAAGAGACCCAGTACTTC CASTYQETQYF
. TRBJ2-1 TRBV6-4 . TGTGCCAGCAGTGAACAGGGGGGGACAGGCCTCGATCGGAAGTTCTTC CASSEQGGTGLDRKFF
. TRBJ1-2 TRBV4-3 few TGCGCCAGCAGCCAGCTGAGTGGGTCGGACTATGGCTACACCTTC CASSQLSGSDYGYTF
. TRBJ1-2 TRBV6-5 few TGTGCCAGCAGTCCGCAGGGGTTTGACTATGGCTACACCTTC CASSPQGFDYGYTF
TRBD1 TRBJ2-7 TRBV19 . TGTGCCAGTCGTGACAGGGGACGGGCCTCCTACGAGCAGTACTTC CASRDRGRASYEQYF
. TRBJ2-1 TRBV6-5 few TGTGCCAGCAGTTACCGGACAGCAGCCTACAATGAGCAGTTCTTC CASSYRTAAYNEQFF
. TRBJ1-5 TRBV19 few TGTGCCAGTAGTATAGTCGCAGGAAGGAGCAATCAGCCCCAGCATTTT CASSIVAGRSNQPQHF
. TRBJ2-7 TRBV12-3/TRBV12-4 few TGTGCCAGCGGGTCCACACACTACGAGCAGTACTTC CASGSTHYEQYF
. TRBJ2-1 TRBV4-3 few TGCGCCAGCAGCCAAGATAGCACTGAGCAGTTCTTC CASSQDSTEQFF
. TRBJ1-1 TRBV7-9 few TGTGCCAGCAGCTTATTGGCAGCGGTTGGAGCTTTCTTT CASSLLAAVGAFF
. TRBJ2-3 TRBV7-9 . TGTGCCAGCAGCTTAGAAGGCACAGATACGCAGTATTTT CASSLEGTDTQYF
. TRBJ2-5 TRBV11-2 . TGTGCCAGCAGCTTAGGAACAGTACAAGAGACCCAGTACTTC CASSLGTVQETQYF
TRBD1 TRBJ1-2 TRBV5-5 . TGTGCCAGCATTAGAGGACAGGGCTATGGCTACACCTTC CASIRGQGYGYTF
TRBD2 TRBJ2-2 TRBV7-6 . TGTGCCAGCAGCTCCGGGACTAGCGGGGGGGCAATCGGGGAGCTGTTTTTT CASSSGTSGGAIGELFF
TRBD1 TRBJ1-1 TRBV6-5 . TGTGCCAGCAGTCCGGACAGGGGGCGCGCTGAAGCTTTCTTT CASSPDRGRAEAFF
TRBD1 TRBJ2-1 TRBV6-4 . TGTGCCAGCAGTGCGACAGGGGCCGATTTGAATGAGCAGTTCTTC CASSATGADLNEQFF
. TRBJ2-7 TRBV12-3/TRBV12-4 . TGTGCCAGCAGTTTATGGGGTTCCTCCTACGAGCAGTACTTC CASSLWGSSYEQYF
. TRBJ2-1 TRBV5-4 few TGTGCCAGCCAGGCCCTAGGTGGGAATGAGCAGTTCTTC CASQALGGNEQFF
. TRBJ2-7 TRBV11-2 . TGTGCCAGCAGCTTATGGGAAGGCAACGAGCAGTACTTC CASSLWEGNEQYF
. TRBJ1-6 TRBV27 once TGTGCTACAAAAACATCCCCGGGATCCTCCTATAATTCACCCCTCCACTTT CATKTSPGSSYNSPLHF
. TRBJ1-2 TRBV11-2 . TGTGCCAGCAGCCCCGACAGGCTTAACTATGGCTACACCTTC CASSPDRLNYGYTF
. TRBJ2-6 TRBV27 . TGTGCCAGCAGTGGGGGCTCCGGGGCCAACGTCCTGACTTTC CASSGGSGANVLTF
. TRBJ1-4 TRBV9 . TGTGCCAGCAGCGTTGACGAGGGATCTAATGAAAAACTGTTTTTT CASSVDEGSNEKLFF
TRBD1 TRBJ2-6 TRBV4-2 . TGTGCCAGCAGCCGCACCGGGACAGATCTTAGCTCTGGGGCCAACGTCCTGACTTTC CASSRTGTDLSSGANVLTF
TRBD1 TRBJ2-2 TRBV5-1 . TGCGCCAGCAGCTCGGGACAGGGGGTTACCGGGGAGCTGTTTTTT CASSSGQGVTGELFF
. TRBJ1-1 TRBV12-3/TRBV12-4 . TGTGCCAGCAGTTTAAGACAGGCTAGCACTGAAGCTTTCTTT CASSLRQASTEAFF
TRBD1 TRBJ1-2 TRBV12-3/TRBV12-4 . TGTGCCAGCAGCCTTATTTGGACAGGGGCCGTGGATGGCTACACCTTC CASSLIWTGAVDGYTF
. TRBJ1-5 TRBV4-3 . TGTGCCAGCAGCCAAGGAGATGGGGGGGATCAGCCCCAGCATTTT CASSQGDGGDQPQHF
. TRBJ1-1 TRBV6-6 . TGTGCCAGCAGCCTCTATGGGTGGGGCGAAGCTTTCTTT CASSLYGWGEAFF
TRBD1 TRBJ2-7 TRBV27 once TGTGCCAGCAGTTTAGAGGGACAGGGCAACTACGAGCAGTACTTC CASSLEGQGNYEQYF
TRBD1 TRBJ1-2 TRBV6-5 few TGTGCCAGCAGTAAGTGGACAGGGGACTATGGCTACACCTTC CASSKWTGDYGYTF
. TRBJ2-3 TRBV20-1 few TGCAGTGCTAGAGTGGCAGGGGATAGCACAGATACGCAGTATTTT CSARVAGDSTDTQYF